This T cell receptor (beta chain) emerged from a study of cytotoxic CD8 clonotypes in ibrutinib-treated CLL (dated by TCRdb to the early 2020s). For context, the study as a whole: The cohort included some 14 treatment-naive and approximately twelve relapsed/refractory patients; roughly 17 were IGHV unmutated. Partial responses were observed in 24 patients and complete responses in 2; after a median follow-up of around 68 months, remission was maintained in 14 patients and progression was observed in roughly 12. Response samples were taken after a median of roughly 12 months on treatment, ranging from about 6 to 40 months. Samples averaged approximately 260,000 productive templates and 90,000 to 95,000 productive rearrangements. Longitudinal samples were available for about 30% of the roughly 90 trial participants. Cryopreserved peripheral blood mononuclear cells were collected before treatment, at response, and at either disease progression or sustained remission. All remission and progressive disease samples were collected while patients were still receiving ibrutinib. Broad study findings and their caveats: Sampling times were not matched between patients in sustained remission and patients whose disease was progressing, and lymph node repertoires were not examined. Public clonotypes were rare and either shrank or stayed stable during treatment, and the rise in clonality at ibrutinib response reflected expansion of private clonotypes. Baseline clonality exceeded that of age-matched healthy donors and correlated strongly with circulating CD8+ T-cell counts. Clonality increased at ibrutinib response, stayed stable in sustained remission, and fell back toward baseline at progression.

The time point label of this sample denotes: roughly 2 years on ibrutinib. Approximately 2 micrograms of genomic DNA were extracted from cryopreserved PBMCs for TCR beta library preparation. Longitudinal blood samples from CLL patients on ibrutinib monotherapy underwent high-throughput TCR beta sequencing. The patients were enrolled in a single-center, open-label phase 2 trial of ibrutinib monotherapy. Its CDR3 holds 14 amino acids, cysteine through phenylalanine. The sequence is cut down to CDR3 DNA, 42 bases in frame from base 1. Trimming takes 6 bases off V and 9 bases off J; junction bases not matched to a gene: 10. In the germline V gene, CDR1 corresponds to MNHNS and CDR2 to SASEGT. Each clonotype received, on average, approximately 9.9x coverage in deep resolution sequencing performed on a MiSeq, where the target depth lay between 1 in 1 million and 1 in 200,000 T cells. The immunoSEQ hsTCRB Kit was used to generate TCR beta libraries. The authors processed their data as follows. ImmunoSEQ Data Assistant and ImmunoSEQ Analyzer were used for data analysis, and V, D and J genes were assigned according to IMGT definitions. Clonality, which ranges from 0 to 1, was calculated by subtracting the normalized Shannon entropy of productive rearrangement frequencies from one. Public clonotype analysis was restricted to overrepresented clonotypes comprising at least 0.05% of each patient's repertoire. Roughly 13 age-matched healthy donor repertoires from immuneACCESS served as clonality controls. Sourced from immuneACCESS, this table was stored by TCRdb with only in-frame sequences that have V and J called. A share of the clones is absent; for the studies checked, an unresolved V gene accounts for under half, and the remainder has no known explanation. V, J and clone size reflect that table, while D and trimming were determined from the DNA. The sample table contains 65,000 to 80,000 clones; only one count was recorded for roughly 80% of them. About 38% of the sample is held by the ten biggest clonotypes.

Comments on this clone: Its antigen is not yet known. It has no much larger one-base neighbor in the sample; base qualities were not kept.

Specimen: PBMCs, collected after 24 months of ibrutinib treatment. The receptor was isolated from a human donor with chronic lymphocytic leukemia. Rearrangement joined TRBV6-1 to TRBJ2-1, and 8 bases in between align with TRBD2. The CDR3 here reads CASRESGRKGEQFF. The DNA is TGTGCCAGCAGGGAGAGCGGGAGAAAAGGTGAGCAGTTCTTC.